The T cell receptor (beta chain) under discussion was sequenced for a study of blood T cell repertoires in COVID-19. The CDR3 totals 15 residues. After removal of 4 bases from V and 0 bases from J, the junction contained 5 bases not matched to a gene. The germline CDR1 and CDR2 sequences are SGHRS and YFSETQ. Clones were sequenced by immunoSEQ multiplex PCR, and TCRdb holds only the in-frame ones, with some missing. Altogether about 180,000 clones are present, 70% to 90% being singletons, with the ten largest covering roughly 3.7%. Sequences were obtained from peripheral blood. The chain is built from TRBV5-1 and TRBJ1-2, with 8 positions matching TRBD1. This receptor was obtained from a woman in her 30s with acute or convalescent COVID-19. The CDR3 protein is CASSLGTGANYGYTF. The CDR3 DNA is TGCGCCAGCAGCCTAGGGACAGGAGCTAACTATGGCTACACCTTC.